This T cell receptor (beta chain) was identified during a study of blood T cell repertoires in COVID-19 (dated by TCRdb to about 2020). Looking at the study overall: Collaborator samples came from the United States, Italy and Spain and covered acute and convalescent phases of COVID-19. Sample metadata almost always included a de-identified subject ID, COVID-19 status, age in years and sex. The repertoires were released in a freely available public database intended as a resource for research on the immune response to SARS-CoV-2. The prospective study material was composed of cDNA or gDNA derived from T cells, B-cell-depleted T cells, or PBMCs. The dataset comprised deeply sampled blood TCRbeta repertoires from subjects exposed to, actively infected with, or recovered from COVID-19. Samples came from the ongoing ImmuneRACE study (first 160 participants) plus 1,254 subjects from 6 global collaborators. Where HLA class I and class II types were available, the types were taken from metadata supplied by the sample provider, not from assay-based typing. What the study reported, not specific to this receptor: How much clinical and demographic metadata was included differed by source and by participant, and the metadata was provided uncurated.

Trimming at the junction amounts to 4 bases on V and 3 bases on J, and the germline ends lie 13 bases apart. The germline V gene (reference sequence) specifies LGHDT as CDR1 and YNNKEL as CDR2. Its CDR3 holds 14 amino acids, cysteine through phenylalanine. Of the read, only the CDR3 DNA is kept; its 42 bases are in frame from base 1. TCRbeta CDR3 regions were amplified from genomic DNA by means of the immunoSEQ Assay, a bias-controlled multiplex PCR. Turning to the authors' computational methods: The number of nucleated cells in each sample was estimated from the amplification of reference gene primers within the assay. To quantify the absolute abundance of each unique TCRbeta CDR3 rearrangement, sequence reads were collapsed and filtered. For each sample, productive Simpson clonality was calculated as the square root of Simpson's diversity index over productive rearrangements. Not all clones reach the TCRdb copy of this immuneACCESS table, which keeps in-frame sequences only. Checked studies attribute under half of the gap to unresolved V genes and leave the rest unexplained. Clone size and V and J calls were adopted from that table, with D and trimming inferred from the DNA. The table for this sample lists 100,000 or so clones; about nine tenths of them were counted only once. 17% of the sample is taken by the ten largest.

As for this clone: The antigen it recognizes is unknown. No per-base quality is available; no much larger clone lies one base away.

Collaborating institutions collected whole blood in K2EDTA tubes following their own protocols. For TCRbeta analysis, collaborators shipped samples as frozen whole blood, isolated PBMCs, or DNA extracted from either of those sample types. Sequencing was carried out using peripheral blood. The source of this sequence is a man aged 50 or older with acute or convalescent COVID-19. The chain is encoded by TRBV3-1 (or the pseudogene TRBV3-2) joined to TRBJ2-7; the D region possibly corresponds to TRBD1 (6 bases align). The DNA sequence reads TGTGCCAGCAGCCTCCCGGGACACGGCTACGAGCAGTACTTC. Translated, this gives CASSLPGHGYEQYF.